A single sample gave rise to the 6 T cell receptor beta chains below, sequenced in a study of T-cell memory formation after mild COVID-19. TCRdb re-analysed the 5' RACE reads in MiXCR, keeping a single row per CDR3 protein. The data contain 110,000 to 150,000 distinct CDR3 sequences, almost 25% of them seen just once; the ten biggest clones take up approximately 24%. Source material: PBMCs or a T cell subset sorted from them (not recorded which). The source is an adult woman who had mild COVID-19 (a few samples of this study predate the infection). Cell type and time point are not known.

This clonotype was observed many times. The chain links TRBV7-8 to TRBJ2-3; D gene unclear. Germline values: CDR1 SGHVS, CDR2 FQNEAQ. CDR3 length: 17 amino acids. The V end was cut by 1 base, the J end by 1 base, with 15 bases between. CDR3: CASSLDPLEAGTDTQYF. DNA for the CDR3: TGTGCCAGCAGCTTAGATCCCCTAGAGGCAGGCACAGATACGCAGTATTTT.

The gene calls are TRBV5-6 and TRBJ1-2, with unresolved D. The germline gives CDR1 SGHDT, CDR2 YYEEEE. The CDR3 extends over 14 amino acids. Deletions cut 0 bases from V and 6 bases from J, with 12 bases between. The CDR3 loop is CASSLGLRGDGYTF. The DNA of the CDR3 is TGTGCCAGCAGCTTGGGACTGCGTGGCGATGGCTACACCTTC.

This clonotype appeared a few times. This chain links TRBV20-1 with TRBJ2-7; D call uncertain. CDR1 and CDR2 (germline): DFQATT, SNEGSKA (reference sequence). The CDR3 consists of 14 residues. Trimming pared 0 bases from V and 2 bases from J, leaving 11 bases between. The DNA for the CDR3 is TGCAGTGCTAGAGATCGAGACGGCACCTACGAGCAGTACTTC. Its translation is CSARDRDGTYEQYF.

The chain recombines TRBV7-3 with TRBJ2-3, with D possibly TRBD2 on 6 matching bases. The CDR3 has 13 amino acids. Per the germline V gene, CDR1 is SGHTA and CDR2 is FQGTGA. V shed 4 bases and J shed 7 bases, with 12 bases lying between them. For the CDR3, the DNA is TGTGCCAGCAGCTACCCGGGGGTTAATACGCAGTATTTT. Translating it yields CASSYPGVNTQYF.

The chain links TRBV2 to TRBJ2-1; TRBD2 aligns across 12 bases. CDR1 SNHLY and CDR2 FYNNEI come from the germline V gene. Trimming cost V 7 bases and J 3 bases; bases outside gene matches: 4. There are 15 residues in the CDR3. The CDR3 reads CASMRTSGIYNEQFF. CDR3 DNA sequence: TGTGCCAGCATGAGGACTAGCGGGATCTACAATGAGCAGTTCTTC.

This clonotype has just a few counts. V gene TRBV29-1 combines with J gene TRBJ2-1, with D possibly matching TRBD2 (6 bases). The V gene's germline CDR1 is SQVTM and CDR2 ANQGSEA. The CDR3 totals 10 residues. V dropped 4 bases and J dropped 10 bases, with 8 bases sitting between them. In DNA, the CDR3 is TGCAGCGTTGGAGGAGGGGAGCAGTTCTTC. Amino acids: CSVGGGEQFF.